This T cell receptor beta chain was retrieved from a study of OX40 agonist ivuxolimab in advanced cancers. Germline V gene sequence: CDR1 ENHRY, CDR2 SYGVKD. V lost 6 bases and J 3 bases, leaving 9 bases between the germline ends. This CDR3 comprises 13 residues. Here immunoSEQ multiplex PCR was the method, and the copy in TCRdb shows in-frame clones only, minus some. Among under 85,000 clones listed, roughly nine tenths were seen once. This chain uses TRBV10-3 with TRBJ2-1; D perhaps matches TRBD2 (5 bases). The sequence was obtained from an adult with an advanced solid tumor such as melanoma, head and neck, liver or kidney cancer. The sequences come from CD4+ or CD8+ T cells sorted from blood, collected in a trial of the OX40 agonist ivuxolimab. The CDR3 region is CAIRLRDYNEQFF. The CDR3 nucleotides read TGTGCCATCAGACTCCGGGACTACAATGAGCAGTTCTTC.